This record looks at one T cell receptor (beta chain) sequence and its context. Germline V gene data show CDR1 as SGHAT and CDR2 as FQNNGV. After removal of 3 bases from V and 5 bases from J, the junction contained 7 bases not matched to a gene. CDR3 length equals 14 residues. Per the study methods: Reference gene primer amplification gave nucleated cell count estimates. Sequencing was performed with immunoSEQ multiplex PCR; in TCRdb, only in-frame clones are kept and a portion is missing. For V, J and clone size, that table is used; D and trimming come from the DNA. Among about 58,000 clones, about 81% were seen once, and the ten largest hold roughly 29%. These data originate in a study of blood T cell repertoires in COVID-19. Whole-study context: The United States, Italy and Spain provided the acute and convalescent COVID-19 samples. Sources were T cells, B-cell-depleted T cells, or PBMCs; the material itself was cDNA or gDNA.

Material for sequencing was peripheral blood. This chain connects TRBV11-2 to TRBJ2-7, with TRBD1 matching 7 bases. The sequence was obtained from a man between 60 and 70 years old with COVID-19, enrolled during active disease. CDR3 coding DNA: TGTGCCAGCAGCTTGCACACGACAGGGCACGAGCAGTACTTC. Protein product: CASSLHTTGHEQYF. Drawing the rest from reference TRBV11-2 and TRBJ2-7, the complete variable domain is EAGVAQSPRYKIIEKRQSVAFWCNPISGHATLYWYQQILGQGPKLLIQFQNNGVVDDSQLPKDRFSAERLKGVDSTLKIQPAKLEDSAVYLCASSLHTTGHEQYFGPGTRLTVT.